The 12 T cell receptor beta chains presented below share a single source sample, sequenced in a study of shared clonotypes between healthy human individuals. Repertoires were generated with immunoSEQ multiplex PCR, while TCRdb's copy carries only in-frame clones and drops some. The sample records under 850,000 clones, just under 75% being singletons. The sample was memory CD4+ T cells sorted from blood. Subset here: CD45RA-negative fraction. The source of these receptors is a woman younger than 45 in good health.

The V call is TRBV7-3, the J call TRBJ2-5; D might be TRBD2 (5 bases). Germline V gene data show CDR1 as SGHTA and CDR2 as FQGTGA. This CDR3 contains 14 residues. Between the trimmed V and J ends, which lost 5 bases and 1 base, there was a span of 11 bases. CDR3 nucleotides: TGTGCCAGCAGCCTCGGAGGTGGCCAAGAGACCCAGTACTTC. This encodes CASSLGGGQETQYF.

The chain couples TRBV6-5 to TRBJ1-2, with TRBD1 matching 7 bases. Per the germline V gene, CDR1 is MNHEY and CDR2 is SVGAGI. Trimming at V came to 6 bases and at J to 4 bases, leaving 5 bases not matched to a gene. The CDR3 spans 13 residues. CDR3 nucleotide sequence: TGTGCCAGCAGACCGGGACAGCCCTATGGCTACACCTTC. Its protein product is CASRPGQPYGYTF.

V is TRBV27 and J is TRBJ2-3; the D is unclear. Germline CDR1 MNHEY, CDR2 SMNVEV (reference sequence). The CDR3 runs to 14 residues. Trimming pared 5 bases from V and 0 bases from J, leaving 9 bases between. CDR3 bases: TGTGCCAGCAGTATTAAACCTAGCACAGATACGCAGTATTTT. Protein product: CASSIKPSTDTQYF.

The chain carries TRBV29-1 and TRBJ1-1; D is perhaps TRBD1 (6 bases). V gave up 0 bases and J gave up 7 bases, with 12 bases separating them. This CDR3 has 13 residues. Germline V gene data show CDR1 as SQVTM and CDR2 as ANQGSEA. CDR3 amino acids: CSVEDRGTDEAFF. Written as DNA, the CDR3 is TGCAGCGTTGAAGATAGGGGGACGGATGAAGCTTTCTTT.

V and J are TRBV10-2 and TRBJ1-1, with TRBD1 as a possible D gene (5 bases). Trimming stripped 3 bases from V and 4 bases from J, with 9 bases between. The CDR3 has 13 residues. CDR1 WSHSY and CDR2 SAAADI come from the germline V gene. CDR3 nucleotide sequence: TGCGCCAGCAGTGATACCGGGGGCACTGAAGCTTTCTTT. Translating it yields CASSDTGGTEAFF.

This clone was counted once. V gene TRBV9 combines with J gene TRBJ2-1; D possibly corresponds to TRBD2 (6 bases). Germline V gene data show CDR1 as SGDLS and CDR2 as YYNGEE. V lost 1 base and J lost 0, with 11 bases in between. The CDR3 consists of 16 residues. CDR3 coding DNA: TGTGCCAGCAGCGTACTTGCCGGGGGCTCCTACAATGAGCAGTTCTTC. Amino acids: CASSVLAGGSYNEQFF.

V gene TRBV29-1 combines with J gene TRBJ1-2; possibly TRBD1 for D (6 bases). Between the trimmed V and J ends, which lost 4 bases and 3 bases, there was a span of 12 bases. The CDR3 totals 13 residues. Germline CDR1 reads SQVTM; CDR2 reads ANQGSEA. The CDR3 here is CSVGGGGDYGYTF. CDR3 bases: TGCAGCGTTGGCGGGGGCGGTGACTATGGCTACACCTTC.

The chain employs TRBV29-1 and TRBJ2-4, with unresolved D. Trimming removed 1 base from V and 0 bases from J, with 4 bases in between. The CDR3 length is 13 residues. The germline V gene has CDR1 SQVTM and CDR2 ANQGSEA. The CDR3 protein is CSVEVVAKNIQYF. The CDR3 coding sequence is TGCAGCGTTGAAGTGGTAGCCAAAAACATTCAGTACTTC.

The chain is built from TRBV7-3 and TRBJ2-1; 10 bases match TRBD2. The J segment lost 10 bases and the V segment lost 6 bases, leaving 21 bases of the junction unmatched. The germline V gene has CDR1 SGHTA and CDR2 FQGTGA. The CDR3 contains 18 residues. The CDR3 protein is CASRKEDWASGSLSEQFF. The CDR3 region has the DNA TGTGCCAGCAGAAAAGAGGATTGGGCTAGCGGGAGTCTTAGCGAGCAGTTCTTC. The full variable domain, rest sourced from reference TRBV7-3 and TRBJ2-1, is GAGVSQTPSNKVTEKGKYVELRCDPISGHTALYWYRQSLGQGPEFLIYFQGTGAADDSGLPNDRFFAVRPEGSVSTLKIQRTERGDSAVYLCASRKEDWASGSLSEQFFGPGTRLTVL.

This clone was observed a handful of times. The genes are TRBV18 and TRBJ2-1; D gene unclear. Trimming stripped 5 bases from V and 8 bases from J, with 19 bases between. Germline CDR1 reads KGHSH; CDR2 reads LQKENI. This CDR3 spans 15 amino acids. CDR3 protein: CASSSSTVYGDEQFF. CDR3 sequence (DNA): TGTGCCAGCTCATCATCGACGGTATATGGCGATGAGCAGTTCTTC.

The gene calls are TRBV7-9 and TRBJ2-1, with unresolved D. Germline CDR1 is SEHNR and CDR2 is FQNEAQ (reference sequence). The V and J ends lost 0 bases and 15 bases respectively, with 9 bases between them. CDR3 size: 11 residues. The CDR3 region is CASSLAGKRFF. The CDR3 DNA is TGTGCCAGCAGCTTAGCAGGGAAGCGGTTCTTC.

The chain links TRBV19 to TRBJ1-2, with D unclear. The CDR3 spans 13 residues. Deletions cut 11 bases from V and 7 bases from J, with 20 bases between. Germline CDR1 LNHDA, CDR2 SQIVND (reference sequence). This CDR3 reads CAVAAGSHSGYTF. CDR3 in DNA: TGTGCCGTGGCGGCAGGATCCCATAGTGGCTACACCTTC.